Below, one TCR beta chain is given with its context. This clone was counted a single time. Its antigen target is currently unknown. Qualities for individual bases were not recorded, and no much larger clone is one base off. Taken from the germline V gene, the CDR1 and CDR2 loops are MGHDK and SYGVNS. The CDR3 runs 16 amino acids, cysteine and phenylalanine included. Kept here is only the CDR3 DNA, which spans 48 bases and is read in frame from base 1. Relative to germline, V is missing 3 bases and J is missing 4 bases, with 4 bases of the junction outside any gene match. Library prep was done by the immunoSEQ multiplex PCR assay. For the multiplex PCR, a mixture combining 60 forward primers for TCR Vbeta segments and 13 reverse primers for TCR Jbeta segments was used. The CDR3 region of rearranged TCR beta genes was amplified from genomic DNA by a multiplex PCR assay. Amplified TCR beta libraries were sequenced as 87-base-pair reads on the Illumina HiSeq System. On the authors' methods: Across the 666 repertoires, a later analysis counted 80 million or so unique TCR beta chains, 9 million to 14 million of which were shared by at least two donors. Raw reads were error-corrected and collapsed into unique sequences with a nearest-neighbor algorithm that merged closely related sequences to remove PCR and sequencing errors. V, D and J gene segments were assigned by aligning CDR3 sequences to IMGT reference sequences. For a sequence to be retained, at least a six-nucleotide match to both a V gene segment and a J gene segment was required. A rearrangement was called productive if the CDR3 had no stop codons and remained in frame with V and J, and every other rearrangement was called non-productive. Following IMGT convention, CDR3 was defined as the stretch from the second conserved V-encoded cysteine to the conserved J-encoded phenylalanine. The earlier analysis of roughly 590 of the donors excluded any sequence lacking an unambiguous match to a single V gene segment. An earlier analysis of over 450 of the donors classified V segments as functional when productive rearrangements were above 56.7% and as segregating when the standard deviation between donors was above 5%. A statistical classification framework was built for diagnosing cytomegalovirus status from the catalog of TCR beta chain sequences. A later analysis assigned V and J genes by comparing TCR nucleotide sequences with IMGT/GENE-DB human TR gene sequences. The TCRdist pipeline was used in a later analysis to assign CDR3 sequences and most-parsimonious VDJ recombination scenarios. A later analysis defined each TCR beta chain by its CDR3 amino acid sequence plus V-gene family, and excluded reads lacking a unique V-gene family. A later analysis removed nearly 600 highly shared, low-generation-probability nucleotide sequences to deal with suspected cross-contamination and a sequencing artifact. In a later analysis, a clonal expansion index was calculated for each public chain from normalized within-repertoire ranks of inferred template counts. In a later analysis, generation probabilities were computed using a VDJ recombination model fitted to out-of-frame rearrangements, and the results were checked against IGoR. A later analysis scored TCR-TCR, TCR-HLA and TCR-CMV co-occurrence with hypergeometric tests, applying a repertoire-size bias correction to TCR pairs. To estimate false discovery rates, a later analysis permuted the HLA or CMV assignments 20 times. In a later analysis, co-occurring TCRs were grouped using DBSCAN, with TCRdist sequence similarity added in when clustering inside HLA-allele-positive subsets. Repertoires with fewer than 30,000 or more than 120,000 public chains, plus five repertoires with anomalous nucleotide sharing, were excluded from co-occurrence clustering. TCRdb took this table from immuneACCESS and kept in-frame rearrangements with V and J called. Such tables lack part of the clones; where checked against another copy, unresolved V genes explain under half of the gap, and the rest is unexplained. From that table come the V and J calls and clone size; the DNA was used to work out D and trimming. This sample is represented by 85,000 to 110,000 clones; around 65% of them were singletons. The top ten hold roughly 3.3% of the sample.

The data originate from a study of cytomegalovirus exposure and HLA in healthy donors (TCRdb year 2017). As for the study more broadly: According to an earlier analysis of 587 of the donors, about 179 million T cells yielded 120 million or so unique TCR beta sequences and 276 Gb of sequence data. About 280 gigabases of sequencing data and around 85 million unique TCR sequences made up an early release that covered around 640 HLA-typed donors. Among the approximately 430 genotyped donors, about 83% belonged to the genetic ancestry cluster associated with self-reported Caucasian donors. The study was designed to test whether signatures of past pathogen exposure could be identified by cataloging public T cell receptors. The T cell repertoires of some 700 subjects were profiled by immunosequencing and related to cytomegalovirus serostatus. In addition to the first cohort of roughly 670 subjects, a separate validation cohort of under 150 different subjects was used. High-throughput TCR immunosequencing, statistical association of individual TCRs with disease status, and machine learning were combined to predict cytomegalovirus infection status. A later analysis re-analyzed previously published TCR beta repertoires from about 730 donors and added high-resolution HLA genotyping to study TCR occurrence patterns. The later analysis used no new phenotypic data to find candidate immune exposures, relying instead on TCR beta sequences and their occurrence across donors. An earlier analysis of 587 of the donors used high-throughput TCR beta sequencing to judge whether each TCR beta V gene segment behaved as functional or pseudogenic. Donor age, sex, ethnicity and CMV serostatus were compiled alongside the repertoire data. Genome-wide SNP genotypes for about 65% of the 666 donors were used in a later genetic analysis, which treated that subset as a discovery cohort. Every discovery cohort repertoire had been produced on one sequencing platform. Class I and class II HLA loci were covered by the typing at four-digit resolution. Typing coverage varied by locus: roughly 620-640 donors for A, B, C, DRB1 and DQB1; 500 to 550 for DQA1; about 590 for DPA1; roughly 470 for DPB1. Because of strong linkage in the cohort, roughly five DR-DQ haplotypes were treated as single units for association and clustering. On average, around 240,000 unique TCR beta nucleotide sequences were sequenced per donor among 398 genotyped donors of the cohort, with 15% to 20% of those sequences being non-productive. The study at large found these results: Correlated functional status among segregating V segments might be attributable to linkage disequilibrium, but an unknown experimental factor could not be ruled out. Because HLA typing was unavailable for some donors at each locus, only the typed subset was used in association tests. At a false discovery rate of 0.05, a later analysis linked about 17,000 TCR beta sequences to specific HLA alleles. A cluster of highly shared sequence variants was judged likely to be a technical artifact of the sequencing pipeline. According to a later genetic analysis, donors in an Asian-associated ancestry cluster had fewer N-insertions in productive TCRs than the approximately 610-donor mean. In vitro tests confirmed that a few of the cytomegalovirus-associated TCR beta chains recognize cytomegalovirus antigens. The study gave a list of 150 to 200 TCR beta chains associated with cytomegalovirus. A later analysis found that most CMV-associated TCR beta chains appeared HLA-restricted, with HLA associations seemingly driven largely by CMV exposure. Several of the top co-occurrence clusters appeared to be linked to parvovirus B19, influenza, CMV and Epstein-Barr virus, according to a later analysis. The 87-base-pair reads could not distinguish some IMGT-functional V segments, including TRBV6-2 and TRBV6-3, so those segments were excluded. Cytomegalovirus status was reported to be diagnosed by the classifier with high specificity and sensitivity in both the original and validation cohorts. Most TCR sequences were observed very rarely across donors, whereas some public TCRs were present in many individuals. Sequencing depth was assumed to be roughly uniform across donors in the presence/absence analyses, though that assumption may not hold. Strong co-occurrence of HLA alleles, especially DR and DQ, made assigning TCR associations to individual alleles difficult. CMV serostatus was the only immune exposure information available for the cohort. In this cohort, only TCR beta chains were sequenced, and detectable features were limited by the absence of alpha or paired-chain data. The authors suggested that the approach could potentially be extended to other disease states and immunological phenotypes. V-gene and J-gene trimming of TCR beta chains was associated with a missense DCLRE1C variant in a later genetic analysis, and the association was replicated in an independent cohort. In an earlier analysis of some 500 of the donors, most TCR beta V segments were observed in productive rearrangements about 87% or about 30% of the time, broadly matching IMGT annotations. A later analysis found that HLA-associated TCR beta chains were more clonally expanded and had lower generation probabilities than equally common non-associated chains. Because counts were too low, 15 or so rarely observed V segments, including chromosome 9 orphons, were excluded from the earlier analysis of around 640 of the donors. A further reported finding was that TCR beta sequences accurately predicted the HLA-A and HLA-B alleles for most subjects in the first cohort. According to a later analysis, TCR association rates differed among HLA loci, with DRB1 alleles showing the most associated TCRs and HLA-C alleles showing the fewest.

The cohort was made up of roughly 670 healthy bone marrow donors. All cohort members were sampled while nominally healthy, although unrecorded immune exposures were likely present. The donor was CMV seronegative and belonged to the group of around 400 seronegative cohort members. Every donor gave a peripheral blood sample, and the peripheral blood mononuclear cells from that sample were used for TCR beta sequencing. Genomic DNA was extracted from the blood cell samples with the Qiagen DNeasy Blood Extraction Kit. Recombination linked TRBV25-1 to TRBJ1-3; TRBD1 lines up with 12 middle nucleotides. This TCR derives from a woman aged 50 to 60 in good health and CMV-seronegative. Input material: PBMCs. The CDR3 protein is CASSELGQGAGNTIYF. The DNA reads TGTGCCAGCAGTGAGCTGGGACAGGGGGCCGGAAACACCATATATTTT.